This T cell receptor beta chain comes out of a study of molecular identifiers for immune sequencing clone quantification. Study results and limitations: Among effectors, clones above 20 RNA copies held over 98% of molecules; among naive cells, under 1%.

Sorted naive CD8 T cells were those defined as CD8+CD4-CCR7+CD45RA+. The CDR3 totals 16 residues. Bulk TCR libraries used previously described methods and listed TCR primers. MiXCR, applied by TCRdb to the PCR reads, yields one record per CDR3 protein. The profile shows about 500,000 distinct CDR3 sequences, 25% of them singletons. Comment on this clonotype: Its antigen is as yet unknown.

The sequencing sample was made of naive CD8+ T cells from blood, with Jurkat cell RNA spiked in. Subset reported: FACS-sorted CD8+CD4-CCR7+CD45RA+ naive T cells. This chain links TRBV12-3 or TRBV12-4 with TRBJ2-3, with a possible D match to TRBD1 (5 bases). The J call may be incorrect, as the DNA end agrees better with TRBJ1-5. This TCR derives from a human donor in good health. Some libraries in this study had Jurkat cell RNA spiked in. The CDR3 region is CASSLFAGGYTDTQHF. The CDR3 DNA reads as TGTGCCAGCAGTTTATTTGCGGGGGGATACACAGATACGCAGCATTTT.